The source of this TCR beta chain is a study of blood T cell repertoires in COVID-19. J lost 1 base, V lost 2 bases, and 2 bases had no gene match. The V gene's germline CDR1 is SGHTA and CDR2 FQGTGA. The CDR3 runs 15 residues. Assay: immunoSEQ multiplex PCR; the TCRdb copy retains only in-frame clones and omits some. The sample contains 120,000 or so clones, around 86% of which appear only once. Sequenced input: peripheral blood. The sequence was collected from a middle-aged man with acute or convalescent COVID-19. The chain couples TRBV7-3 to TRBJ2-1; 7 bases line up with TRBD2. The DNA of the CDR3 is TGTGCCAGCAGCTTAGGTAGCGGGTCCTACAATGAGCAGTTCTTC. Its translation: CASSLGSGSYNEQFF.